A single sample is the source of the 20 T cell receptor beta chains below, sequenced in a study of T cell repertoires in cytomegalovirus infection (dated by TCRdb to between 2018 and 2020). Sequencing was carried out with an Illumina HiSeq 1500. TCRdb reworked the public reads: Q25 trimming with fastp, MiXCR clone assembly, productive beta chains retained. Each CDR3 protein gets just one entry, which takes the most common genes and DNA from the rows behind it. The sample profile shows 250,000 to 300,000 distinct CDR3 sequences; around 20% of them were found once. 15% to 20% of the sample goes to the ten largest clones. What these receptors recognize is not known. This specimen's treatment or condition label, interpreted: in vitro stimulation with specific CMV peptide epitopes to enrich CMV-specific T cells. Sequences were derived from cultured PBMCs, sampled from culture after CMV antigen stimulation. The receptor set was obtained from a human donor in good health (CMV status not recorded). Some clones in this sample may be carry-over from other donors' samples.

This chain links TRBV7-4 with TRBJ1-1; D unclear. CDR1 SGHVT and CDR2 SQSDAQ come from the germline V gene. V was pared by 1 base and J by 4 bases, with 7 bases between. This CDR3 contains 13 residues. The CDR3 coding sequence is TGTGCCAGCAGCTTAGTTACCGGCACTGAAGCTTTCTTT. It translates to CASSLVTGTEAFF.

This clonotype occurred many times. The chain couples TRBV20-1 to TRBJ2-5; 7 bases line up with TRBD2. The CDR3 is made up of 12 amino acids. The V segment lost 5 bases and the J segment 7 bases; nucleotides outside the gene matches: 7. CDR1 is DFQATT, CDR2 SNEGSKA, per germline (reference sequence). This chain's CDR3 is CSAAGTTGTQYF. The CDR3 DNA is TGCAGTGCTGCCGGGACTACCGGGACCCAGTACTTC.

The J gene is TRBJ1-1, the V gene TRBV27; D gene ambiguous. The CDR3 covers 17 residues. V dropped 4 bases and J dropped 0 bases, with 18 bases sitting between them. Germline values: CDR1 MNHEY, CDR2 SMNVEV (reference sequence). CDR3 bases: TGTGCCAGCAGTTCGGACCCACCTGGGGTCATGAACACTGAAGCTTTCTTT. This encodes CASSSDPPGVMNTEAFF.

There are many counts of this clonotype. V and J are TRBV20-1 and TRBJ2-3; D may be TRBD2 (7 bases). The CDR3 loop spans 13 amino acids. With 8 bases removed from V and 11 bases from J, the gap between germline ends came to 23 bases. The germline gives CDR1 DFQATT, CDR2 SNEGSKA (reference sequence). The CDR3 DNA is TGCAGTTCCTCTCCTTCAAGGAGGGGGGGGCAGTATTTT. It encodes CSSSPSRRGGQYF.

The chain links TRBV30 to TRBJ1-5; D perhaps matches TRBD1 (5 bases). Trimming pared 4 bases from V and 3 bases from J, leaving 10 bases between. There are 13 residues in the CDR3. Germline CDR1 and CDR2: GTSNPN and SVGIG (reference sequence). The CDR3 reads CAWTGGDNQPQHF. CDR3 DNA sequence: TGTGCCTGGACGGGGGGAGACAATCAGCCCCAGCATTTT.

This clonotype was recorded at least ten times. The chain employs TRBV7-9 and TRBJ2-1; 14 positions match TRBD2. CDR1 SEHNR and CDR2 FQNEAQ come from the germline V gene (reference sequence). This CDR3 is 15 amino acids long. The trim removed 5 bases at V and 10 bases at J, leaving 7 bases unmatched. Written as DNA, the CDR3 is TGTGCCAGCAGCCGCGCGGGACTAGCGGGAGACGAGCAGTTCTTC. The encoded protein is CASSRAGLAGDEQFF.

Only a few counts were recorded for this clonotype. The rearrangement joins TRBV25-1 to TRBJ1-2, with D maybe TRBD1 (6 bases). The CDR3 consists of 14 residues. In germline, CDR1 is MGHDK, CDR2 SYGVNS. V shed 0 bases and J shed 7 bases, with 12 bases lying between them. CDR3 DNA sequence: TGTGCCAGCAGTGAATATGAGACAGGAGGTGGCTACACCTTC. This encodes CASSEYETGGGYTF.

Worth noting for this clonotype: This could be a read error, since a much larger clone is one nucleotide away. V and J are TRBV12-3 or TRBV12-4 and TRBJ1-5, with D hard to call. V was pared by 2 bases and J by 6 bases, with 2 bases between. The CDR3 is made up of 11 amino acids. The CDR3 DNA sequence: TGTGCCAGCAGTTTACCTCAGCCCCAGCATTTT. Its protein product is CASSLPQPQHF.

The J gene is TRBJ2-7, the V gene TRBV23-1; D is unclear. TRBV23-1 is an ORF for which the function is uncertain. Deletions cut 3 bases from V and 5 bases from J, with 14 bases between. The CDR3 length is 14 residues. CDR3 amino acids: CASSQPGRVHEQYV. DNA for the CDR3: TGCGCCAGCAGTCAGCCTGGACGAGTCCACGAGCAGTACGTC.

The chain has TRBV20-1 and TRBJ2-1; 13 nucleotides align to TRBD2. The V gene's germline CDR1 is DFQATT and CDR2 SNEGSKA (reference sequence). The CDR3 runs to 16 residues. After removal of 2 bases from V and 1 base from J, the junction contained 2 bases not matched to a gene. CDR3 sequence (DNA): TGCAGTGCTAGAACTAGCGGGAGGGGGTCCTACAATGAGCAGTTCTTC. Amino acids: CSARTSGRGSYNEQFF.

The chain couples TRBV10-3 to TRBJ1-1, with no clear D. V dropped 10 bases and J dropped 3 bases, with 15 bases sitting between them. The CDR3 covers 13 residues. The V gene's germline CDR1 is ENHRY and CDR2 SYGVKD. The CDR3 sequence is CASSKARDTEAFF. The CDR3 DNA is TGTGCCAGCTCTAAGGCTCGGGACACTGAAGCTTTCTTT.

CDR3 nucleotide sequence: TGTGCCGTACAGATCGGGACTCCTGGCACAGATACGCAGTATTTT. Amino acids: CAVQIGTPGTDTQYF. This chain connects TRBV19 to TRBJ2-3, with D perhaps matching TRBD2 (6 bases). Germline V gene sequence: CDR1 LNHDA, CDR2 SQIVND (reference sequence). The germline V and J ends were trimmed by 11 bases and 1 base, with 19 bases remaining between them. The CDR3 has 15 amino acids.

There are many counts of this clonotype. The J gene is TRBJ1-2, the V gene TRBV14, with D unclear. CDR1 and CDR2 from the germline V gene are SGHDN and FVKESK. V lost 0 bases, J lost 4 bases, and 9 bases lay in between. There are 14 residues in the CDR3. Here the CDR3 reads CASSQDGGGYGYTF. The CDR3 DNA follows: TGTGCCAGCAGCCAAGATGGCGGTGGCTATGGCTACACCTTC.

This clonotype appeared a single time. The chain has TRBV19 and TRBJ2-7; 12 positions match TRBD2. Germline V lookup: CDR1 LNHDA, CDR2 SQIVND (reference sequence). Germline trimming cut 11 bases from V and 1 base from J; bases unmatched to any gene: 3. This CDR3 comprises 13 residues. CDR3 coding DNA: TGTGCCTGCGGACTAGCGGGATCCTACGAGCAGTACTTC. Amino acids: CACGLAGSYEQYF.

In this sample, this clonotype turned up many times. The chain employs TRBV7-2 and TRBJ2-2; D unresolved. The CDR3 is made up of 14 amino acids. In germline, CDR1 is SGHTA, CDR2 FQGNSA. V was cut by 6 bases and J by 6 bases, with 14 bases left in between. The CDR3 loop reads CASRSTAEAGELFF. Written as DNA, the CDR3 is TGTGCCAGCAGATCCACCGCCGAGGCCGGGGAGCTGTTTTTT.

This clonotype has only a few counts. The chain employs TRBV24-1 and TRBJ2-4, with 10 bases matching TRBD2. The CDR3 spans 16 residues. Germline CDR1 reads KGHDR; CDR2 reads SFDVKD. Unmatched junction bases numbered 9, after V lost 5 bases and J lost 6 bases. DNA of the CDR3: TGTGCCACCAGTGTTCCTAGCGGGAGCGTGAGAAACATTCAGTACTTC. It encodes CATSVPSGSVRNIQYF.

The chain is built from TRBV12-3 or TRBV12-4 and TRBJ1-1; 11 bases line up with TRBD1. CDR3 length: 13 amino acids. The J segment lost 5 bases and the V segment lost 8 bases, leaving 4 bases of the junction unmatched. The chain's CDR3 is CASGQGAWTEAFF. The CDR3 region has the DNA TGTGCCAGCGGACAGGGGGCTTGGACTGAAGCTTTCTTT.

The chain has TRBV15 and TRBJ1-5, with 10 positions matching TRBD1. Per the germline V gene, CDR1 is LNHNV and CDR2 is YYDKDF (reference sequence). V lost 5 bases to trimming and J lost 3 bases; unmatched junction nucleotides: 4. CDR3 length equals 15 residues. The CDR3 DNA sequence: TGTGCCACCAGCCGGGACAGGGGATTCAATCAGCCCCAGCATTTT. Translation gives CATSRDRGFNQPQHF.

The gene calls are TRBV25-1 and TRBJ2-7, with D unclear. There are 14 residues in the CDR3. Germline CDR1 reads MGHDK; CDR2 reads SYGVNS. The CDR3 sequence: CASHPQGISYEQYF. In DNA, the CDR3 is TGTGCTTCCCACCCCCAAGGGATTTCCTACGAGCAGTACTTC.

This clonotype came up a few times. The gene calls are TRBV7-9 and TRBJ2-1, with TRBD2 matching over 7 bases. CDR3 size: 14 residues. From germline, CDR1 is SEHNR and CDR2 FQNEAQ (reference sequence). The V segment lost 11 bases and the J segment 6 bases; nucleotides outside the gene matches: 13. The CDR3 nucleotides read TGTGCCGGCGGGAGCGTAGTGGGCTCCAATGAGCAGTTCTTC. This sequence encodes CAGGSVVGSNEQFF.